This T cell receptor (beta chain) was obtained from a study of T cells in localized non-small cell lung cancer. Measured with immunoSEQ multiplex PCR; TCRdb has only the in-frame clones, and not every one. The sample shows about 21,000 clones, 85% of them seen only once. Study-wide points: Detection in adjacent lung was observed for a median roughly 57 of the top 100 tumor clones.

About this clone: Its antigen is unidentified.

The material sequenced was PBMCs, taken before any cancer treatment. The receptor's source is a woman aged 35-75 years with stage II squamous cell lung carcinoma.

CDR3 amino acids: CASSGGTATYEQYF. Here the CDR3 DNA reads TGTGCCAGCAGTGGAGGGACGGCAACCTACGAGCAGTACTTC. This sequence joins TRBV6-1 and TRBJ2-7; D tentatively fits TRBD1 or TRBD2 (5 bases each). There are 14 residues in the CDR3. V was clipped by 4 bases and J by 2 bases, with 12 bases between them. Looked up from germline, CDR1 is MNHNS and CDR2 is SASEGT.